Listed below are T cell receptor beta chains from one sample, sequenced in a study of blood T cell repertoires in COVID-19. The assay was immunoSEQ multiplex PCR, and TCRdb's table has in-frame clones only and misses some. The sample contains over 250,000 clones, approximately 85% of which appear only once. Specimen: peripheral blood. These receptors were obtained from a woman in her sixties or seventies with acute or convalescent COVID-19. CDR3s leave out the opening cysteine and the closing phenylalanine or tryptophan.

TRBV2 | ASIGGGGTYEQY
TRBV5-1 | ASSLKGDYGYT
TRBV19 | ASSDWGRDFEAF
TRBV19 | ASVGTGGLSSGNTIY
TRBV2 | ASRRAGADYGYT
TRBV5-4 | ASSLAGGQYNSPLH
TRBV2 | ASTPAGRTNSPLH
TRBV24-1 | ATSDFGGIRELF
TRBV30 | AWSVLPSYEQY
TRBV3-1/TRBV3-2 | ASSTVGSYNSPLH
TRBV6-5 | ASSIRVGELDGYT
TRBV15 | ATSRGRPGQGAKNIQY
TRBV15 | ATSIPGGGGEAF
TRBV30 | AWSVRPGQPQH
TRBV5-1 | ASSLAMGASSGANVLT
TRBV10-3 | AISESFADNYGYT
TRBV2 | ASSRGHLTEAF
TRBV12-3/TRBV12-4 | ASSPWRNSPLH
TRBV7-2 | ASTDNSGNTIY
TRBV7-8 | ASSLAPKGKRAEAF
TRBV5-1 | ASSLDGAGNTIY
TRBV9 | ASSGAWESYEQY
TRBV5-1 | ASRTGHNTEAF
TRBV10-3 | AIRGQPDTEAF
TRBV3-1/TRBV3-2 | ASSQSVGDTGELF
TRBV3-1/TRBV3-2 | ASSLRGQELYSGANVLT
TRBV5-1 | ASSVGTGGGNTIY
TRBV24-1 | ATSDFDREVADTQY
TRBV5-1 | ASSLDSEADTQY
TRBV19 | ASSSPGGPSDTQY
TRBV6-5 | ASSGDRGMSQPQH
TRBV16 | ASSHRTGLNEQY
TRBV12-3/TRBV12-4 | ASRGTGDGYT
TRBV5-1 | ASSTGQGTNEQF
TRBV11-3 | ASSVGTGGTDTQY
TRBV3-1/TRBV3-2 | ASSQGALNNEQF
TRBV11-2 | ASSLPLAGGQETQY
TRBV6-1 | ASSEGGDSIVGYT
TRBV7-9 | ASSLGTTLYEQY
TRBV7-9 | ASSLGRGGTEAF
TRBV20-1 | SARVLTEAF
TRBV24-1 | APGVRGVPYNEQF
TRBV3-1/TRBV3-2 | ASSQEWDRVGETQY
TRBV30 | AWTMTSWAEAF
TRBV5-1 | ASSPDTSGNTIY
TRBV5-8 | ASSRAGGNTIY
TRBV7-3 | ASSSGLAGVTDTQY
TRBV3-1/TRBV3-2 | ASSQAQGWAEAF
TRBV4-2 | ASSQESGGNTGELF
TRBV18 | ASSPTLPGGNEQF
TRBV7-2 | ASSLGLRSYEQY